The T cell receptor (beta chain) described here comes from a study of blood T cell repertoires in COVID-19. Assay used: immunoSEQ multiplex PCR; TCRdb lists only in-frame clones, some missing. The sample carries roughly 250,000 clones, under 90% recorded once. Germline-derived CDR1 and CDR2 are SGHTA and FQGNSA. The CDR3 spans 16 residues. The V end lost 0 bases, the J end lost 3 bases, and 14 bases lay between the germline ends. The sample taken for sequencing was peripheral blood. The receptor was isolated from a woman aged 60 to 75 with active or convalescent COVID-19. This chain joins TRBV7-2 and TRBJ1-2; D possibly corresponds to TRBD1 (6 bases). Written as DNA, the CDR3 is TGTGCCAGCAGCTTAGCCAACAGGGTTCCCTACTATGGCTACACCTTC. It translates to CASSLANRVPYYGYTF.